Below are 26 T cell receptor beta chains sequenced from a single sample in a study of regulatory T cells in long-lasting Graves disease. Noted time point: newly diagnosed GD, antithyroid drugs for less than 3 months. PBMC-extracted RNA yielded the TCR library. Building of the TCR beta libraries involved iRepertoire HTBI primers and Arm-PCR of CDR3 regions. One entry per CDR3 protein results from TCRdb running MiXCR on the multiplex PCR reads. The table includes some 250,000 distinct CDR3 sequences, approximately 16% detected once. Source: peripheral blood mononuclear cells (PBMCs), taken at new diagnosis, from a patient treated with antithyroid drugs. Receptors originate from a female donor with Graves disease.

This clonotype was counted ten times or more. This chain links TRBV2 with TRBJ2-7, with TRBD1 identical over 11 bases. The CDR3 length is 17 residues. With V trimmed by 6 bases and J by 2 bases, 12 bases remained unmatched. CDR1 and CDR2 (germline): SNHLY, FYNNEI. In DNA, the CDR3 is TGTGCCAGCAGGCTGGGACAGGGGGGGAGAGTAACCTACGAGCAGTACTTC. The encoded protein is CASRLGQGGRVTYEQYF.

This clonotype was observed at least ten times. The rearrangement links TRBV6-1 to TRBJ1-2; 8 bases are shared with TRBD1. Germline CDR1 reads MNHNS; CDR2 reads SASEGT. The CDR3 has 17 residues. V was pared by 2 bases and J by 1 base, with 9 bases of the junction left unmatched. CDR3 DNA sequence: TGTGCCAGCAGTGAACAGGGGGCGAGGTCTTATAACTATGGCTACACCTTC. Its translation is CASSEQGARSYNYGYTF.

This clonotype has at least ten counts. The V and J genes are TRBV29-1 and TRBJ2-5, with D perhaps being TRBD1 or TRBD2 (5 bases each). The CDR3 consists of 12 residues. V lost 7 bases to trimming and J lost 5 bases, with 14 bases between them. Germline V gene lookup returns CDR1 SQVTM and CDR2 ANQGSEA. Here the CDR3 reads CSAGPNGETQYF. The DNA for the CDR3 is TGCAGCGCGGGACCAAATGGCGAGACCCAGTACTTC.

This clonotype has ten or more counts. The chain uses TRBV9 and TRBJ2-7; D is unclear. Germline-derived CDR1 and CDR2 are SGDLS and YYNGEE. V was shortened by 3 bases and J by 3 bases, with 13 bases between the two germline ends. The CDR3 is made up of 14 amino acids. CDR3 protein: CASSDGWSDYEQYF. In nucleotides, the CDR3 is TGTGCCAGCAGCGATGGGTGGTCGGACTACGAGCAGTACTTC.

This clonotype was observed a handful of times. CDR3 sequence reads: CASSDSYAHNEQFF. CDR3 DNA: TGTGCCAGCAGCGATTCGTACGCCCACAATGAGCAGTTCTTC. The chain uses TRBV25-1 and TRBJ2-1; no clear D gene. CDR3 length equals 14 residues. The V end lost 6 bases, the J end lost 5 bases, and 14 bases lay between the germline ends. CDR1 MGHDK and CDR2 SYGVNS come from the germline V gene.

This clonotype was seen at least ten times. The V gene is TRBV10-1, the J gene TRBJ2-7; no clear D gene. Germline CDR1 WNHNN, CDR2 SYGVQD (reference sequence). The CDR3 sequence is 13 residues long. The V end was cut by 2 bases, the J end by 4 bases, with 9 bases between. The CDR3 here is CASSETVRYEQYF. The CDR3 DNA sequence: TGCGCCAGCAGTGAGACAGTCCGGTACGAGCAGTACTTC.

This clonotype has a single count. V usage is TRBV2 and J usage is TRBJ2-3, with 8 bases that match TRBD1. The CDR3 is made up of 15 amino acids. The germline V gene has CDR1 SNHLY and CDR2 FYNNEI. V was clipped by 5 bases and J by 0 bases; unmatched bases: 4. This CDR3 reads CASSKGQGSTDTQYF. The CDR3 region has the DNA TGTGCCAGCAGTAAAGGACAGGGTAGCACAGATACGCAGTATTTT. Together with reference TRBV2 and TRBJ2-3, the CDR3 gives the full variable domain: EPEVTQTPSHQVTQMGQEVILRCVPISNHLYFYWYRQILGQKVEFLVSFYNNEISEKSEIFDDQFSVERPDGSNFTLKIRSTKLEDSAMYFCASSKGQGSTDTQYFGPGTRLTVL.

This clonotype occurred many times. This chain uses TRBV12-3 or TRBV12-4 with TRBJ1-3, with 8 bases aligning to TRBD1. The CDR3 sequence is 17 residues long. With V trimmed by 5 bases and J by 2 bases, 11 bases remained unmatched. As DNA, the CDR3 is TGTGCCAGCAGTCCCCGACAGGGGCTAGAGGCTGGAAACACCATATATTTT. Translation: CASSPRQGLEAGNTIYF.

This chain uses TRBV28 with TRBJ1-1, with D perhaps matching TRBD1 (5 bases). The germline gives CDR1 MDHEN, CDR2 SYDVKM. Trimming removed 3 bases at V and 7 bases at J, with 12 bases between. The CDR3 sequence is 13 residues long. CDR3 residues: CASSLVGAVEAFF. DNA for the CDR3: TGTGCCAGCAGTTTGGTAGGGGCAGTTGAAGCTTTCTTT.

This clonotype has ten or more counts. V and J are TRBV2 and TRBJ1-2; D not resolved. The CDR3 sequence is 13 residues long. Trimming pared 4 bases from V and 5 bases from J, leaving 11 bases between. Germline CDR1 reads SNHLY; CDR2 reads FYNNEI. CDR3 DNA: TGTGCCAGCAGTGTCAACCCCGCTTATGGCTACACCTTC. Protein product: CASSVNPAYGYTF.

The chain uses TRBV2 and TRBJ2-1, with TRBD2 identical over 9 bases. This CDR3 contains 16 residues. J gave up 7 bases and V 7 bases, and 14 bases lay outside the gene matches. Per the germline V gene, CDR1 is SNHLY and CDR2 is FYNNEI. DNA of the CDR3: TGTGCCAGCAATAGAGACGCGGGAGGGCCGTGGAATGAGCAGTTCTTC. Its translation is CASNRDAGGPWNEQFF. Drawing the rest from reference TRBV2 and TRBJ2-1, the complete variable domain is EPEVTQTPSHQVTQMGQEVILRCVPISNHLYFYWYRQILGQKVEFLVSFYNNEISEKSEIFDDQFSVERPDGSNFTLKIRSTKLEDSAMYFCASNRDAGGPWNEQFFGPGTRLTVL.

Many counts were recorded for this clonotype. The chain uses TRBV11-3 and TRBJ1-2; unclear D gene. This CDR3 comprises 13 residues. Per the germline V gene, CDR1 is SGHNT and CDR2 is YENEEA. V lost 5 bases, J lost 6 bases, and 13 bases lay in between. CDR3 DNA sequence: TGTGCCAGCAGCCGCCGTAACGCCCATGGCTACACCTTC. This translates into CASSRRNAHGYTF.

This clonotype was found many times. The chain links TRBV24-1 to TRBJ2-1; no clear D gene. Germline V gene sequence: CDR1 KGHDR, CDR2 SFDVKD. The CDR3 covers 14 residues. V lost 4 bases to trimming and J lost 4 bases, with 10 bases between them. The CDR3 DNA sequence: TGTGCCACCAGTGACGCTGGGGATTACAATGAGCAGTTCTTC. Protein: CATSDAGDYNEQFF.

The chain has TRBV5-4 and TRBJ2-2; D perhaps matches TRBD2 (5 bases). CDR3 length: 16 amino acids. Germline V gene lookup returns CDR1 SGHNT and CDR2 YYREEE (reference sequence). V dropped 0 bases and J dropped 0 bases, with 9 bases sitting between them. CDR3 in amino acids: CASSLALGSNTGELFF. The CDR3, as DNA: TGTGCCAGCAGCTTGGCACTAGGGTCGAACACCGGGGAGCTGTTTTTT. Full variable domain (missing parts from reference TRBV5-4 and TRBJ2-2): ETGVTQSPTHLIKTRGQQVTLRCSSQSGHNTVSWYQQALGQGPQFIFQYYREEENGRGNFPPRFSGLQFPNYSSELNVNALELDDSALYLCASSLALGSNTGELFFGEGSRLTVL.

This clonotype turned up a few times. Being one base from a much bigger clone, this may be a read error. The chain recombines TRBV6-2 or TRBV6-3 with TRBJ1-1; possible D gene TRBD1, 5 bases. This CDR3 comprises 14 residues. Germline V lookup: CDR1 MNHEY, CDR2 SVGEGT. CDR3 sequence reads: CASGYLGGNTEAFF. CDR3 bases: TGTGCCAGCGGTTACCTGGGGGGGAACACTGAAGCTTTCTTT.

Details on this clonotype: This may be a read error, as it is one base from a much larger clone. Since no conserved phenylalanine or tryptophan closes the CDR3, a read error is the likely cause. The J gene is TRBJ1-1, the V gene TRBV20-1; perhaps TRBD1 as D (5 bases). The CDR3 spans 13 residues. CDR1 and CDR2 (germline): DFQATT, SNEGSKA (reference sequence). Trimming stripped 3 bases from V and 5 bases from J, with 13 bases between. This CDR3 reads CSASRGAGTEAFL. The CDR3 DNA sequence: TGCAGTGCTAGTAGGGGCGCGGGAACTGAAGCTTTCCTT.

This clonotype appeared many times. The rearrangement links TRBV20-1 to TRBJ1-2, with D possibly matching TRBD1 (5 bases). V was shortened by 2 bases and J by 6 bases, with 10 bases between the two germline ends. Germline CDR1 and CDR2: DFQATT and SNEGSKA (reference sequence). This CDR3 is built from 12 residues. The CDR3 sequence is CSARRTTDGYTF. For the CDR3, the DNA is TGCAGTGCTAGACGGACAACCGATGGCTACACCTTC.

This clonotype was seen at least ten times. The chain carries TRBV19 and TRBJ2-5, with TRBD1 matching over 9 bases. Germline lookup yields CDR1 LNHDA and CDR2 SQIVND (reference sequence). V gave up 3 bases and J gave up 3 bases; unmatched junction bases: 2. CDR3 length: 14 residues. CDR3 protein: CASSIGTGKETQYF. The CDR3 DNA follows: TGTGCCAGTAGTATCGGGACAGGGAAAGAGACCCAGTACTTC.

This clonotype came up many times. The chain recombines TRBV19 with TRBJ2-7; the match to TRBD2 covers 7 bases. After removal of 7 bases from V and 2 bases from J, the junction contained 11 bases not matched to a gene. CDR3 size: 15 residues. Germline lookup yields CDR1 LNHDA and CDR2 SQIVND (reference sequence). The CDR3 spells CASTLSSGGAYEQYF. In DNA, the CDR3 is TGTGCCAGTACCCTCTCGAGTGGGGGGGCCTACGAGCAGTACTTC.

This clonotype was recorded at least ten times. CDR3: CASSLEMRHTQYF. The CDR3 DNA reads TGTGCCAGCAGCCTCGAGATGAGACACACGCAGTATTTT. The chain recombines TRBV7-2 with TRBJ2-3; D gene ambiguous. V was trimmed by 5 bases and J by 9 bases, leaving 15 bases between them. The CDR3 has 13 residues. Germline V gene lookup returns CDR1 SGHTA and CDR2 FQGNSA.

With respect to this clonotype: This may be a read error, as it is one base from a much larger clone. The chain joins TRBV6-1 to TRBJ2-7; D might be TRBD1 or TRBD2, each matching 5 bases. Germline CDR1 reads MNHNS; CDR2 reads SASEGT. This CDR3 has 11 residues. Trimming stripped 8 bases from V and 1 base from J, with 6 bases between. The CDR3 loop is CASWGSYEQYF. The CDR3 nucleotides read TGTGCCAGCTGGGGGTCCTACGAGCAGTACTTC.

With respect to this clonotype: A read error likely explains this, since a far larger clone differs by one base. It is likely a read error, because the conserved phenylalanine at the end of the CDR3 is missing. This sequence joins TRBV7-2 and TRBJ2-7; 8 bases match TRBD1. The CDR3 has 16 amino acids. Germline lookup yields CDR1 SGHTA and CDR2 FQGNSA. Unmatched junction bases numbered 12, after V lost 1 base and J lost 7 bases. CDR3 loop: CASSLGRDRPYGEQYS. CDR3 bases: TGTGCCAGCAGCTTAGGCCGGGACAGGCCCTACGGGGAGCAGTACTCC.

CDR3 nucleotides: TGTGCCAGCAGTTTATCCCGGGACCGCCCGAACACTGAAGCTTTCTTT. Amino acid sequence: CASSLSRDRPNTEAFF. The J gene is TRBJ1-1, the V gene TRBV27; a possible D gene is TRBD1 (5 bases). Looked up from germline, CDR1 is MNHEY and CDR2 is SMNVEV (reference sequence). V lost 0 bases, J lost 1 base, and 12 bases lay in between. The CDR3 contains 16 residues.

This clonotype was recorded many times. The chain uses TRBV30 and TRBJ2-3; D is ambiguous. From germline, CDR1 is GTSNPN and CDR2 SVGIG (reference sequence). The CDR3 spans 12 residues. Trimming cost V 3 bases and J 0 bases, with 4 bases left between them. CDR3 DNA: TGTGCCTGGAGGGACAGCACAGATACGCAGTATTTT. It codes for CAWRDSTDTQYF.

The V and J genes are TRBV11-2 and TRBJ1-3, with no clear D. This CDR3 has 14 residues. Trimming stripped 0 bases from V and 3 bases from J, with 6 bases between. Germline loops: CDR1 SGHAT, CDR2 FQNNGV. The CDR3 loop is CASSLDPSGNTIYF. DNA for the CDR3: TGTGCCAGCAGCTTAGATCCCAGTGGAAACACCATATATTTT.

This clonotype was observed at least ten times. This chain links TRBV30 with TRBJ1-1; D perhaps matches TRBD1 (6 bases). V lost 1 base, J lost 10 bases, and 16 bases lay in between. Per germline, CDR1 GTSNPN and CDR2 SVGIG (reference sequence). The CDR3 is 13 residues long. The CDR3: CAWSAGRGIRAFF. DNA for the CDR3: TGTGCCTGGAGTGCGGGCAGGGGAATAAGAGCTTTCTTT. Filled out from reference TRBV30 and TRBJ1-1, the complete variable domain reads SQTIHQWPATLVQPVGSPLSLECTVEGTSNPNLYWYRQAAGRGLQLLFYSVGIGQISSEVPQNLSASRPQDRQFILSSKKLLLSDSGFYLCAWSAGRGIRAFFGQGTRLTVV.